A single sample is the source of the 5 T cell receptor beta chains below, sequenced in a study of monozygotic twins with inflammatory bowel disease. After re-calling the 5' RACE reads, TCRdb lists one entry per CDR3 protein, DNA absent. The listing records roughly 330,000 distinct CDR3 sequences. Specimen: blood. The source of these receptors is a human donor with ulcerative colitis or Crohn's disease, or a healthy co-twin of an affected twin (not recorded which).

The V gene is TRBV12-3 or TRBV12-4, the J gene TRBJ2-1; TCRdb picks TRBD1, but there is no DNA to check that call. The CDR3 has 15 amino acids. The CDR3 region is CASTSLGQGANEQFF.

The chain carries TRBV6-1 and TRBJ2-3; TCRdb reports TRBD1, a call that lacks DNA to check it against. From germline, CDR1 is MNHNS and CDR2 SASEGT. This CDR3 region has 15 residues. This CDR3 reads CASSVQGFSTDTQYF.

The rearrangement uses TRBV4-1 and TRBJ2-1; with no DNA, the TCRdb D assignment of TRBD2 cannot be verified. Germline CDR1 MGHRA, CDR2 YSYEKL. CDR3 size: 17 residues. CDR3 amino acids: CASSQRLSGDTYNEQFF.

The CDR3 here is CATSSGRQGNTETFF. V and J are TRBV15 and TRBJ1-1; TCRdb's assignment of TRBD1 cannot be checked, as there is no DNA. CDR1 and CDR2 (germline): LNHNV, YYDKDF (reference sequence). The CDR3 sequence is 15 residues long.

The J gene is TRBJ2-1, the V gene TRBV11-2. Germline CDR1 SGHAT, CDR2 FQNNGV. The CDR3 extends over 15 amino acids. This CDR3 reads CASSLVASANNEQFF.